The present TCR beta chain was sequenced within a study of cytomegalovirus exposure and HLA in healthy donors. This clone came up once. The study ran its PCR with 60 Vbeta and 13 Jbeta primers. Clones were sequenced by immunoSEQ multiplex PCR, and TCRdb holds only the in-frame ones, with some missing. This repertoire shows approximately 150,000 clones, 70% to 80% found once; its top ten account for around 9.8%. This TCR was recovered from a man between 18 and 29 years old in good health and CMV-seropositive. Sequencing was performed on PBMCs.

The CDR3 sequence is CASRPTSGHSYEQYF. For the CDR3, the DNA is TGTGCCAGCAGGCCGACCAGCGGGCACTCCTACGAGCAGTACTTC. The chain links TRBV27 to TRBJ2-7; D may be TRBD2 (6 bases). Between the trimmed V and J ends, which lost 6 bases and 0 bases, there was a span of 15 bases. The CDR3 covers 15 residues. Germline V gene sequence: CDR1 MNHEY, CDR2 SMNVEV (reference sequence).